This paragraph covers one T cell receptor (beta chain) sequence. Both 60 Vbeta primers and 13 Jbeta primers went into the PCR. The method was immunoSEQ multiplex PCR; TCRdb's version includes in-frame clones alone and lacks a portion of them. The sample spans about 200,000 clones; the ten largest clones claim 0.95% to 1.3%. These data belong to a study of cytomegalovirus exposure and HLA in healthy donors. The ends were cut back, 5 bases at V and 7 bases at J, with 15 bases in the middle. Germline lookup yields CDR1 MDHEN and CDR2 SYDVKM. This CDR3 contains 15 residues. The TCR was taken from a girl under 10 years old in good health and CMV-seropositive. Material for sequencing was PBMCs. The chain is built from TRBV28 and TRBJ1-6; the D gene is possibly TRBD1 (5 bases). Here the CDR3 reads CASSLPQGGNSPLHF. The DNA for the CDR3 is TGTGCCAGCAGTCTCCCCCAGGGTGGCAATTCACCCCTCCACTTT. Together with reference TRBV28 and TRBJ1-6, the CDR3 gives the full variable domain: DVKVTQSSRYLVKRTGEKVFLECVQDMDHENMFWYRQDPGLGLRLIYFSYDVKMKEKGDIPEGYSVSREKKERFSLILESASTNQTSMYLCASSLPQGGNSPLHFGNGTRLTVT.